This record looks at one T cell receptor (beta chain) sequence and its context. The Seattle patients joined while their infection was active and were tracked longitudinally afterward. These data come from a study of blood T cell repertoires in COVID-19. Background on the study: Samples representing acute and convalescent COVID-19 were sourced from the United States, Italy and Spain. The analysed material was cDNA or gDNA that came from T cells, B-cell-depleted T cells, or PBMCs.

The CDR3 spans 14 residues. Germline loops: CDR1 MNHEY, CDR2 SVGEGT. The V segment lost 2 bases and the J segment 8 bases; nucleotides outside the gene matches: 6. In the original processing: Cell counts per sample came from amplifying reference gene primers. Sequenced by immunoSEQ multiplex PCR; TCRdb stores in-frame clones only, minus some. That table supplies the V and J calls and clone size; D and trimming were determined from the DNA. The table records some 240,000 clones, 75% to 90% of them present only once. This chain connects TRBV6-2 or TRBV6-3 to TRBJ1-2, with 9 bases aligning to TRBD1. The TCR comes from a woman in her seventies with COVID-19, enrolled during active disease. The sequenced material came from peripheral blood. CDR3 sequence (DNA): TGTGCCAGCAGTTACACCGGGACAGGGAACGGCTACACCTTC. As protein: CASSYTGTGNGYTF.